This T cell receptor beta chain was recovered during a study of blood T cells in healthy people across ages. A second PCR of 7 to 11 cycles used a sample-barcoded 5' primer and a J-beta primer mix. TCRdb re-called the 5' RACE reads with MiXCR, one entry per CDR3 protein. The table shows approximately 730,000 distinct CDR3 sequences, with 40% to 45% occurring only once. Findings of the study overall: Older age went with lower TCR beta diversity per million T cells, in a roughly linear way.

This clonotype was observed a few times. Antigen unknown. Germline values: CDR1 SGHNT, CDR2 YENEEA. V gave up 1 base and J gave up 9 bases, with 10 bases separating them. This CDR3 has 13 residues. Sample: blood. This receptor was identified in a woman aged 60-70 years in good health. The rearrangement links TRBV11-3 to TRBJ2-1, with D tentatively TRBD2 (5 bases). CDR3 sequence reads: CASSLAGWGEQFF. The CDR3 nucleotides are TGTGCCAGCAGCTTAGCGGGATGGGGTGAGCAGTTCTTC.